This passage covers 32 T cell receptor beta chains from one sample sequenced in a study of read filtering for tumor transcriptome and immune sequencing. From around 0.4 ug of RNA, a library with molecular barcoded alpha/delta and beta/gamma adaptors was made. TCRdb called the reads again in MiXCR, with one record for every CDR3 protein. The table records 100,000 to 150,000 distinct CDR3 sequences, roughly 13% of them present only once. Sequencing was done on a sample of a population of CD138-negative cells sorted from bone marrow. The receptors stem from a donor over 35 with multiple myeloma.

Points on this clonotype: This clone may be a read error of a much larger clone one base away. As the CDR3 is not closed by the conserved phenylalanine or tryptophan, this likely results from a read error. This sequence joins TRBV4-1 and TRBJ2-7, with 7 nucleotides matching TRBD1. The V gene end was trimmed by 1 base and the J gene end by 4 bases; junction bases not matched to a gene: 19. The CDR3 spans 19 residues. CDR1 and CDR2 (germline): MGHRA, YSYEKL. Here the CDR3 DNA reads TGCGCCAGCAGCCAAGGGTGGGACAGCTCAAGATCGGTTCCGTACGAGCAGTACTCC. Translated: CASSQGWDSSRSVPYEQYS.

In the case of this clonotype: The conserved phenylalanine or tryptophan normally closing the CDR3 is absent here, so this likely arose from a read error. The DNA is omitted, as the CDR3 cannot be located on it reliably, and the CDR3 follows TCRdb's listing. The genes are TRBV11-1 and TRBJ2-1; TRBD2, as called in the table, went unchecked against the DNA. Germline CDR1 and CDR2: SGHAT and FQDESV (reference sequence). The CDR3 spans 12 amino acids, including both terminal residues. The CDR3 loop reads CASSPPGLAPLS.

This clonotype was picked up many times. V is TRBV19 and J is TRBJ1-5; 8 bases are a match to TRBD1. CDR3 length: 13 residues. V was clipped by 7 bases and J by 2 bases; unmatched bases: 1. Germline CDR1 is LNHDA and CDR2 is SQIVND (reference sequence). CDR3 amino acids: CASTGQGNQPQHF. The CDR3, as DNA: TGTGCCAGTACGGGACAGGGCAATCAGCCCCAGCATTTT.

Only a few counts were recorded for this clonotype. Being one base from a much bigger clone, this may be a read error. Given the absence of the conserved phenylalanine or tryptophan at the CDR3 end, a read error is likely. The CDR3 sequence is CSVRAGVGTGELFL. CDR3 in DNA: TGCAGCGTTCGAGCGGGAGTCGGCACCGGGGAGCTGTTTCTT. This chain connects TRBV29-1 to TRBJ2-2; TRBD2 matches 8 bases. The V gene's germline CDR1 is SQVTM and CDR2 ANQGSEA. This CDR3 comprises 14 residues. The trim removed 5 bases at V and 4 bases at J, leaving 6 bases unmatched.

V is TRBV5-4 and J is TRBJ1-1; no clear D. Germline-derived CDR1 and CDR2 are SGHNT and YYREEE (reference sequence). The CDR3 has 15 amino acids. Trimming removed 3 bases from V and 8 bases from J, with 20 bases in between. The CDR3 DNA is TGTGCCAGCAGCTCACCGGGGAGGGCCCAAACGGAAGCTTTCTTT. Translated, it gives CASSSPGRAQTEAFF.

This clonotype appeared many times. This chain joins TRBV6-5 and TRBJ1-1; maybe TRBD1 (5 bases). The CDR3 is 13 residues long. Trimming shortened V by 4 bases and J by 4 bases, and 10 bases separated the two germline ends. Germline lookup yields CDR1 MNHEY and CDR2 SVGAGI. CDR3 in DNA: TGTGCCAGCAGTTCTCAGGGATCCACTGAAGCTTTCTTT. It codes for CASSSQGSTEAFF.

A note on this clonotype: This may be a read error, as it is one base from a much larger clone. Given the absence of the conserved phenylalanine or tryptophan at the CDR3 end, a read error is likely. The rearrangement uses TRBV2 and TRBJ1-2; D might be TRBD1 (6 bases). This CDR3 is built from 14 residues. Germline CDR1 is SNHLY and CDR2 is FYNNEI. V lost 3 bases, J lost 7 bases, and 15 bases lay in between. As DNA, the CDR3 is TGTGCCAGCAGTGAGGCAGGGGTCGGCCGTGGCTACACCTCC. Its translation is CASSEAGVGRGYTS.

This clonotype was found many times. The rearrangement uses TRBV7-9 and TRBJ2-2, with 7 bases matching TRBD1. Per germline, CDR1 SEHNR and CDR2 FQNEAQ (reference sequence). The trim removed 5 bases at V and 2 bases at J, leaving 11 bases unmatched. This CDR3 has 17 amino acids. CDR3 protein: CASSPLSGTENTGELFF. CDR3 coding DNA: TGTGCCAGCAGCCCCTTGTCCGGGACAGAAAACACCGGGGAGCTGTTTTTT.

In DNA form, the CDR3 reads TGTGCCAGCAGCTCCGCAGATACAAACACAGATACGCAGTATTTT. It specifies CASSSADTNTDTQYF. This chain joins TRBV7-9 and TRBJ2-3; D not resolved. Germline V gene data show CDR1 as SEHNR and CDR2 as FQNEAQ (reference sequence). CDR3 length: 15 residues. V was clipped by 4 bases and J by 2 bases, with 13 bases between them.

This clonotype was recorded many times. This chain connects TRBV9 to TRBJ2-1, with 14 bases lining up with TRBD2. The V gene end was trimmed by 3 bases and the J gene end by 0 bases; junction bases not matched to a gene: 14. This CDR3 spans 21 amino acids. Germline V lookup: CDR1 SGDLS, CDR2 YYNGEE. CDR3 in DNA: TGTGCCAGCAGCGCCCAACCGGGACTAGCGGGGGTAACGAGCTCCTACAATGAGCAGTTCTTC. Residues: CASSAQPGLAGVTSSYNEQFF.

This clonotype was seen a few times. A much larger clone differs from this one at a single base, so this may be a read error. The V call is TRBV5-1, the J call TRBJ2-1, with unresolved D. The CDR3 runs to 15 residues. Germline V gene sequence: CDR1 SGHRS, CDR2 YFSETQ. Here the CDR3 DNA reads TGCGCCAGCAGCTTGCAACAGCCCTCCTACAAGGAGCAGTTCTTC. Protein sequence: CASSLQQPSYKEQFF.

In its sample, this clonotype was seen many times. V usage is TRBV10-3 and J usage is TRBJ1-2, with TRBD1 matching over 9 bases. This CDR3 contains 14 residues. V gave up 11 bases and J gave up 6 bases; unmatched junction bases: 13. CDR1 and CDR2 (germline): ENHRY, SYGVKD. The CDR3 here is CAASPGQGVDGYTF. For the CDR3, the DNA is TGTGCCGCGTCCCCGGGACAGGGAGTCGATGGCTACACCTTC.

Worth noting for this clonotype: This may arise from a read error, as a much more abundant clone is one base away. The V gene is TRBV7-9, the J gene TRBJ2-7, with D maybe TRBD1 (5 bases). The germline gives CDR1 SEHNR, CDR2 FQNEAQ (reference sequence). The CDR3 consists of 14 residues. The CDR3 loop is CAGSLSGQGYEQYF. The CDR3 DNA follows: TGTGCCGGCAGCTTAAGTGGCCAGGGCTACGAGCAGTACTTC.

This clonotype has a count of ten or more. The J gene is TRBJ2-1, the V gene TRBV28; D ambiguous. The CDR3 sequence is 13 residues long. Germline loops: CDR1 MDHEN, CDR2 SYDVKM. The V and J ends lost 6 bases and 6 bases respectively, with 12 bases between them. CDR3: CASSSYWPNEQFF. The CDR3 region has the DNA TGTGCCAGCAGCTCCTATTGGCCCAATGAGCAGTTCTTC.

Notes on this clonotype: A much larger clone differs by one base, so this may be a read error. The gene calls are TRBV27 and TRBJ1-5, with D perhaps TRBD1 (6 bases). The CDR3 length is 14 residues. Germline lookup yields CDR1 MNHEY and CDR2 SMNVEV (reference sequence). The chain's CDR3 is CASRPQGGNQPQNF. The CDR3 DNA reads TGTGCCAGCAGGCCACAGGGAGGCAATCAGCCCCAGAATTTT.

At least ten counts were recorded for this clonotype. The chain employs TRBV7-3 and TRBJ2-7; 8 bases agree with TRBD2. From germline, CDR1 is SGHTA and CDR2 FQGTGA. The CDR3 contains 15 residues. The ends lost 1 base at V and 6 bases at J; junction bases unmatched: 8. The DNA for the CDR3 is TGTGCCAGCAGCTTAAACCCGGGACTAGTAACCGAGCAGTACTTC. The encoded protein is CASSLNPGLVTEQYF.

This clonotype was picked up many times. This chain links TRBV6-1 with TRBJ1-5; D is unresolved. Between the trimmed V and J ends, which lost 7 bases and 2 bases, there was a span of 9 bases. The germline gives CDR1 MNHNS, CDR2 SASEGT. This CDR3 is built from 13 residues. The CDR3 sequence: CASTDSRNQPQHF. The CDR3 DNA is TGTGCCAGCACTGACTCTCGCAATCAGCCCCAGCATTTT.

Of note for this clonotype: A read error may explain this, as a much larger clone is one base away. Given the absence of the conserved phenylalanine or tryptophan at the CDR3 end, a read error is likely. The chain uses TRBV18 and TRBJ2-7, with a weak D call TRBD1 (6 bases). Trimming shortened V by 3 bases and J by 0 bases, and 12 bases separated the two germline ends. Germline V gene lookup returns CDR1 KGHSH and CDR2 LQKENI. This CDR3 spans 15 amino acids. The CDR3 here is CASSPRQEASYEQYL. CDR3 sequence (DNA): TGTGCCAGCTCACCCCGACAGGAGGCCTCCTACGAGCAGTACCTC.

The V and J genes are TRBV12-3 or TRBV12-4 and TRBJ2-2; weak D call: TRBD1 (6 bases). The V end lost 5 bases, the J end lost 1 base, and 11 bases lay between the germline ends. There are 15 residues in the CDR3. The CDR3 here is CASSLSRGNTGELFF. The CDR3 DNA reads TGTGCCAGCAGTCTTAGCAGGGGGAACACCGGGGAGCTGTTTTTT.

This clonotype was found many times. The chain recombines TRBV5-4 with TRBJ2-1, with 12 positions matching TRBD2. CDR1 is SGHNT, CDR2 YYREEE, per germline (reference sequence). The CDR3 runs to 18 residues. With 4 bases clipped from V and 1 base from J, the junction kept 9 bases outside the gene matches. The CDR3 is CASSLAGGSLFSYNEQFF. The CDR3 DNA follows: TGTGCCAGCAGCCTAGCGGGAGGGTCCCTGTTTTCCTACAATGAGCAGTTCTTC.

This clonotype occurred many times. The chain is built from TRBV12-3 or TRBV12-4 and TRBJ2-3, with 11 bases lining up with TRBD2. CDR3 length: 15 residues. With 6 bases clipped from V and 5 bases from J, the junction kept 7 bases outside the gene matches. The CDR3 is CASRGLAEGGDTQYF. The CDR3 DNA is TGTGCCAGCAGGGGACTAGCGGAAGGGGGAGATACGCAGTATTTT.

This clonotype was detected ten times or more. The gene calls are TRBV7-8 and TRBJ1-5; maybe TRBD1 (5 bases). Germline V CDR1 and CDR2: SGHVS, FQNEAQ. Deletions cut 4 bases from V and 5 bases from J, with 9 bases between. This CDR3 contains 13 residues. CDR3 residues: CASSYQGDQPQHF. The DNA for the CDR3 is TGTGCCAGCAGCTATCAGGGTGATCAGCCCCAGCATTTT.

In this sample, this clonotype turned up many times. The chain employs TRBV20-1 and TRBJ2-5, with 10 nucleotides matching TRBD1. Germline V gene sequence: CDR1 DFQATT, CDR2 SNEGSKA (reference sequence). V lost 4 bases and J lost 4; bases outside the gene matches: 3. The CDR3 spans 13 residues. The CDR3 loop reads CSATTGGAETQYF. The CDR3 DNA reads as TGCAGTGCTACGACAGGGGGCGCAGAGACCCAGTACTTC.

This clonotype appeared once. This chain connects TRBV5-8 to TRBJ2-7; no clear D gene. V lost 0 bases and J lost 5, with 3 bases in between. The germline gives CDR1 SGHTS, CDR2 YDEGEE. This CDR3 is built from 11 residues. CDR3 amino acids: CASSLGDEQYF. The CDR3 nucleotides are TGTGCCAGCAGCTTGGGAGACGAGCAGTACTTC.

This clonotype was counted at least ten times. V usage is TRBV28 and J usage is TRBJ2-7; D is ambiguous. Trimming pared 4 bases from V and 3 bases from J, leaving 4 bases between. Germline V gene data show CDR1 as MDHEN and CDR2 as SYDVKM. The CDR3 sequence is 11 residues long. This chain's CDR3 is CASSSVYEQYF. The CDR3 nucleotides are TGTGCCAGCAGTTCCGTCTACGAGCAGTACTTC. The entire variable domain, with the rest obtained from reference TRBV28 and TRBJ2-7, is as follows: DVKVTQSSRYLVKRTGEKVFLECVQDMDHENMFWYRQDPGLGLRLIYFSYDVKMKEKGDIPEGYSVSREKKERFSLILESASTNQTSMYLCASSSVYEQYFGPGTRLTVT.

This clonotype was counted many times. The rearrangement links TRBV7-2 to TRBJ2-7, with D possibly matching TRBD2 (6 bases). The CDR3 runs to 15 residues. Trimming took 5 bases from V and 3 from J, leaving 17 bases between them. The germline CDR1 and CDR2 sequences are SGHTA and FQGNSA. The chain's CDR3 is CASSTTGEGVYEQYF. Here the CDR3 DNA reads TGTGCCAGCAGCACGACGGGGGAAGGGGTCTACGAGCAGTACTTC.

This clonotype was counted at least ten times. V is TRBV29-1 and J is TRBJ1-1; D possibly corresponds to TRBD1 (5 bases). The CDR3 totals 12 residues. Germline assignment: CDR1 SQVTM and CDR2 ANQGSEA. V was trimmed by 4 bases and J by 4 bases, leaving 10 bases between them. This chain's CDR3 is CSVGGTPTEAFF. DNA for the CDR3: TGCAGCGTTGGGGGGACCCCCACTGAAGCTTTCTTT.

This clonotype was seen many times. The J gene is TRBJ2-7, the V gene TRBV3-1, with 13 bases matching TRBD2. The germline CDR1 and CDR2 sequences are LGHDT and YNNKEL (reference sequence). The CDR3 spans 17 residues. V lost 1 base and J lost 1; bases outside the gene matches: 4. The CDR3 DNA is TGTGCCAGCAGCCAAGTTCGACTAGCGGGGGGTTCCTACGAGCAGTACTTC. This sequence encodes CASSQVRLAGGSYEQYF.

This clonotype has at least ten counts. The CDR3: CASSIGWDLNTEAFF. CDR3 sequence (DNA): TGTGCCAGTAGTATAGGGTGGGACTTGAACACTGAAGCTTTCTTT. The chain carries TRBV19 and TRBJ1-1; D might be TRBD1 (5 bases). The CDR3 loop spans 15 amino acids. Germline values: CDR1 LNHDA, CDR2 SQIVND (reference sequence). V was shortened by 1 base and J by 0 bases, with 9 bases between the two germline ends. The full variable domain, with the rest looked up from reference TRBV19 and TRBJ1-1, is DGGITQSPKYLFRKEGQNVTLSCEQNLNHDAMYWYRQDPGQGLRLIYYSQIVNDFQKGDIAEGYSVSREKKESFPLTVTSAQKNPTAFYLCASSIGWDLNTEAFFGQGTRLTVV.

Comments on this clonotype: This may come from a read error, since a much larger clone is one base off. The rearrangement uses TRBV7-9 and TRBJ1-1; a weak D match, TRBD1 (5 bases). Germline V gives CDR1 SEHNR, CDR2 FQNEAQ (reference sequence). The CDR3 contains 15 residues. Deletions cut 5 bases from V and 4 bases from J, with 17 bases between. In DNA, the CDR3 is TGTGCCAGCAGCCCAGTCGGAACTCAGGGCACTGAAGCTTTCTTT. Encoded protein: CASSPVGTQGTEAFF.

For this clonotype: A read error may be the cause here, since a much bigger clone is one base away. The chain employs TRBV29-1 and TRBJ2-1; D may correspond to TRBD1 or TRBD2 (5 bases each). The CDR3 has 12 amino acids. In germline, CDR1 is SQVTM, CDR2 ANQGSEA. CDR3 protein: CSVDGAGNKQFF. The CDR3 bases are TGCAGCGTTGACGGGGCCGGCAATAAGCAGTTCTTC.

In its sample, this clonotype was seen many times. The V gene is TRBV5-1, the J gene TRBJ2-5, with 10 bases identical to TRBD2. The V segment lost 7 bases and the J segment 2 bases; nucleotides outside the gene matches: 2. In germline, CDR1 is SGHRS, CDR2 YFSETQ. This CDR3 comprises 13 residues. The CDR3 region has the DNA TGCGCCAGCCTAGCGGGGGAGCAAGAGACCCAGTACTTC. This sequence encodes CASLAGEQETQYF.